These T cell receptor beta chains were read from a single sample in a study of cytomegalovirus exposure and HLA in healthy donors. Here immunoSEQ multiplex PCR was the method, and the copy in TCRdb shows in-frame clones only, minus some. In the table there are some 150,000 clones, approximately 80% of which are singletons. The specimen sequenced was PBMCs. Receptors were obtained from a boy younger than 10 in good health and CMV-seronegative. Each CDR3 is given with its conserved first and last residue. The D gene is left open where the match is weak. Only some rows state a clone size, as once, few, many or a class for expanded clones.

d_gene: TRBD2
v_gene: TRBV7-3
abundance: .
j_gene: TRBJ2-1
CDR3nt: TGTGCCAGCAGCGCTAGCGGGGGGGCCCCCAATGAGCAGTTCTTC
CDR3aa: CASSASGGAPNEQFF

d_gene: TRBD1
v_gene: TRBV7-2
abundance: .
j_gene: TRBJ2-7
CDR3nt: TGTGCCAGCAGCTCGAGACAGGGGATATCCTACGAGCAGTACTTC
CDR3aa: CASSSRQGISYEQYF

d_gene: .
v_gene: TRBV7-9
abundance: .
j_gene: TRBJ2-7
CDR3nt: TGTTCCTGGGATGGGACTTCGGGGTCCTACGAGCAGTACTTC
CDR3aa: CSWDGTSGSYEQYF

d_gene: TRBD1
v_gene: TRBV7-9
abundance: once
j_gene: TRBJ1-1
CDR3nt: TGTGCCAGCAGCTCGGGACAGGGCGGGGGCACTGAAGCTTTCTTT
CDR3aa: CASSSGQGGGTEAFF

d_gene: .
v_gene: TRBV7-9
abundance: few
j_gene: TRBJ1-1
CDR3nt: TGTTCCAGCAGCTCGGGGGGAACCACTGAAGCTTTCTTT
CDR3aa: CSSSSGGTTEAFF

d_gene: .
v_gene: TRBV5-4
abundance: .
j_gene: TRBJ1-1
CDR3nt: TGTGCCAGCAGCTTGGACAGGGAGATACCTGAAGCTTTCTTT
CDR3aa: CASSLDREIPEAFF

d_gene: .
v_gene: TRBV4-1
abundance: .
j_gene: TRBJ2-2
CDR3nt: TGCGCCAGCAGGCAGGGCCAAAACACCGGGGAGCTGTTTTTT
CDR3aa: CASRQGQNTGELFF

d_gene: TRBD2
v_gene: TRBV6-1
abundance: .
j_gene: TRBJ2-7
CDR3nt: TGTGCCAGCCGGAGGGATAGCGGGAGCGACGAGCAGTACTTC
CDR3aa: CASRRDSGSDEQYF

d_gene: .
v_gene: TRBV11-1
abundance: .
j_gene: TRBJ1-1
CDR3nt: TGTGCCAGCAGCTTAGTCGGAGGGGACACTGAAGCTTTCTTT
CDR3aa: CASSLVGGDTEAFF

d_gene: .
v_gene: TRBV7-9
abundance: .
j_gene: TRBJ1-6
CDR3nt: TGTGCCAGCAGCTTAGATTCTCATTCACCCCTCCACTTT
CDR3aa: CASSLDSHSPLHF

d_gene: TRBD2
v_gene: TRBV6-1
abundance: .
j_gene: TRBJ2-3
CDR3nt: TGTGCCAGCAGTGCGACGGGAGGGCCTACAGATACGCAGTATTTT
CDR3aa: CASSATGGPTDTQYF

d_gene: .
v_gene: TRBV7-9
abundance: .
j_gene: TRBJ2-7
CDR3nt: TGTGCCAGCAGGGTAAGCCACTCCTACGAGCAGTACTTC
CDR3aa: CASRVSHSYEQYF

d_gene: TRBD1
v_gene: TRBV6-5
abundance: .
j_gene: TRBJ1-2
CDR3nt: TGTGCCAGCAGCCTGGCTCCAGGGGGGTCTGGCTACACCTTC
CDR3aa: CASSLAPGGSGYTF

d_gene: .
v_gene: TRBV5-6
abundance: few
j_gene: TRBJ1-4
CDR3nt: TGTGCCAGCAGCTCTCGGCGGAGAAATGAAAAACTGTTTTTT
CDR3aa: CASSSRRRNEKLFF

d_gene: TRBD2
v_gene: TRBV6-1
abundance: .
j_gene: TRBJ2-3
CDR3nt: TGTGCCAGCAGTGACGGGACTAGCGGGGGGGCACGGACAGATACGCAGTATTTT
CDR3aa: CASSDGTSGGARTDTQYF

d_gene: .
v_gene: TRBV20-1
abundance: .
j_gene: TRBJ2-1
CDR3nt: TGCAGTGCTGATAGCAATGAGCAGTTCTTC
CDR3aa: CSADSNEQFF

d_gene: TRBD2
v_gene: TRBV7-2
abundance: few
j_gene: TRBJ2-5
CDR3nt: TGTGCCAGCACCCGGGGGGGAGGGGGCCAAGAGACCCAGTACTTC
CDR3aa: CASTRGGGGQETQYF

d_gene: TRBD1
v_gene: TRBV5-1
abundance: .
j_gene: TRBJ1-2
CDR3nt: TGCGCCAGCAGCTCTGGGACAGGCTTTTATGGCTACACCTTC
CDR3aa: CASSSGTGFYGYTF

d_gene: TRBD2
v_gene: TRBV4-2
abundance: .
j_gene: TRBJ2-3
CDR3nt: TGTGCCAGCAGCCAAGGCGCGGGGGGGCCCACAGATACGCAGTATTTT
CDR3aa: CASSQGAGGPTDTQYF

d_gene: .
v_gene: TRBV7-2
abundance: .
j_gene: TRBJ1-1
CDR3nt: TGTGCCAGCAGCCTACAGGGCTTTGTCGAAGCTTTCTTT
CDR3aa: CASSLQGFVEAFF

d_gene: .
v_gene: TRBV6-5
abundance: .
j_gene: TRBJ2-7
CDR3nt: TGTGCCAGCAGTTACTATTATCAACAGTCCCACGAGCAGTACTTC
CDR3aa: CASSYYYQQSHEQYF

d_gene: TRBD1
v_gene: TRBV14
abundance: .
j_gene: TRBJ1-6
CDR3nt: TGTGCCAGCAGCCGACAGGGGGCCTTGAATTCACCCCTCCACTTT
CDR3aa: CASSRQGALNSPLHF

d_gene: .
v_gene: TRBV7-9
abundance: .
j_gene: TRBJ2-5
CDR3nt: TGTGCCAGCAGCTCCAAAGAGACCCAGTACTTC
CDR3aa: CASSSKETQYF

d_gene: TRBD1
v_gene: TRBV5-1
abundance: .
j_gene: TRBJ2-7
CDR3nt: TGCGCCAGCAGCATCTCGACCCTTGGACAGGTCGCCTACGAGCAGTACTTC
CDR3aa: CASSISTLGQVAYEQYF

d_gene: .
v_gene: TRBV7-3
abundance: .
j_gene: TRBJ2-7
CDR3nt: TGTGCCAGCAGCTTAACGGGCGACGTCTACGAGCAGTACTTC
CDR3aa: CASSLTGDVYEQYF

d_gene: .
v_gene: TRBV5-1
abundance: .
j_gene: TRBJ1-6
CDR3nt: TGCGCCAGCAGCTTGGAGGGACGTCTCCGGGAGAGACCCCTCCACTTT
CDR3aa: CASSLEGRLRERPLHF

d_gene: TRBD1
v_gene: TRBV11-3
abundance: once
j_gene: TRBJ2-7
CDR3nt: TGTGCCAGCAGCCCCCTTGAAACAGGGGGGAAATACGAGCAGTACTTC
CDR3aa: CASSPLETGGKYEQYF

d_gene: TRBD2
v_gene: TRBV19
abundance: .
j_gene: TRBJ2-2
CDR3nt: TGTGCCAGTAAAAGTCGACTAGCGGGAGTTTTCTCGCGTGACGGGGAGCTGTTTTTT
CDR3aa: CASKSRLAGVFSRDGELFF

d_gene: .
v_gene: TRBV27
abundance: .
j_gene: TRBJ1-2
CDR3nt: TGTGCCAGCAGTGGGGGAGGGAACTATGGCTACACCTTC
CDR3aa: CASSGGGNYGYTF

d_gene: .
v_gene: TRBV7-6
abundance: .
j_gene: TRBJ1-1
CDR3nt: TGTGCCAGCACCCCAGACCCCGCCGCGGGGACTGAAGCTTTCTTT
CDR3aa: CASTPDPAAGTEAFF

d_gene: .
v_gene: TRBV5-1
abundance: .
j_gene: TRBJ1-1
CDR3nt: TGCGCCAGCAGCTTAGCAGGTACGAACACTGAAGCTTTCTTT
CDR3aa: CASSLAGTNTEAFF

d_gene: .
v_gene: TRBV9
abundance: .
j_gene: TRBJ2-1
CDR3nt: TGTGCCAGCAGCGTGGACTGGCCCTCCAATGAGCAGTTCTTC
CDR3aa: CASSVDWPSNEQFF

d_gene: .
v_gene: TRBV6-1
abundance: .
j_gene: TRBJ1-3
CDR3nt: TGTGCCAGCAGTGTTTTACAGGGTACGGGGAGAAACACCATATATTTT
CDR3aa: CASSVLQGTGRNTIYF

d_gene: TRBD1
v_gene: TRBV5-1
abundance: .
j_gene: TRBJ1-3
CDR3nt: TGCGCCAGCAGCCTGGGTGCTGGTGCAGGGGGCCTCGTCGGGCGAAACACCATATATTTT
CDR3aa: CASSLGAGAGGLVGRNTIYF

d_gene: .
v_gene: TRBV9
abundance: .
j_gene: TRBJ1-4
CDR3nt: TGTGCCAGCAGCCCCCGGACGAGGGATGAAAAACTGTTTTTT
CDR3aa: CASSPRTRDEKLFF